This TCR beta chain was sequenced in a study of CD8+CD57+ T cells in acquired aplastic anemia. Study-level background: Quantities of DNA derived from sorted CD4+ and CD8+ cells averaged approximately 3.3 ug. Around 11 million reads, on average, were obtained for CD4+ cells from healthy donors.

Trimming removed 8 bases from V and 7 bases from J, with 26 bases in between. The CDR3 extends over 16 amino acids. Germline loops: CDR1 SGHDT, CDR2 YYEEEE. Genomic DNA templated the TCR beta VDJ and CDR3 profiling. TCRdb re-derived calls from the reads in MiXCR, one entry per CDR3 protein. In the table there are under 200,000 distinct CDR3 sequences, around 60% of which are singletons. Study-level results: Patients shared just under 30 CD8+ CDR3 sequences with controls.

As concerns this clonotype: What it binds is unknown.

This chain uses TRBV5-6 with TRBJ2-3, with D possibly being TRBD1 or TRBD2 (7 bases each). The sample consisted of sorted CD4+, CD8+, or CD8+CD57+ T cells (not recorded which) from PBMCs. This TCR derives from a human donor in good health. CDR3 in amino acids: CASSIARGGGRNTQYF. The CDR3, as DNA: TGTGCCAGTAGTATTGCCAGGGGGGGAGGACGAAATACGCAGTATTTT.